This TCR beta chain was captured in a study of blood T cell repertoires in COVID-19. As handled by the study authors: Amplification with reference gene primers provided the estimates of nucleated cell counts. Sequencing used immunoSEQ multiplex PCR; TCRdb keeps in-frame clones, though not all of them. That table is the source of V, J and clone size, and D and trimming were worked out from the DNA. The sample lists about 22,000 clones; 91% were seen once. With V trimmed by 6 bases and J by 4 bases, 7 bases remained unmatched. Germline V gene sequence: CDR1 MNHEY, CDR2 SVGAGI. This CDR3 comprises 14 residues.

The chain couples TRBV6-5 to TRBJ1-1; 8 bases are shared with TRBD1. Sequencing was performed on peripheral blood. This TCR derives from a woman in her 70s with active COVID-19. Written as DNA, the CDR3 is TGTGCCAGCAGCCTCTACAGGGGGTCCACTGAAGCTTTCTTT. This sequence encodes CASSLYRGSTEAFF.